This T cell receptor beta chain is from a study of cytomegalovirus exposure and HLA in healthy donors. Findings and limits, study-wide: A later analysis found that most CMV-associated TCR beta chains appeared HLA-restricted. In all likelihood, a cluster of highly shared sequence variants was a sequencing artifact.

With respect to this clone: The antigen is undetermined.

The PCR made use of 60 Vbeta and 13 Jbeta primers. Data came from immunoSEQ multiplex PCR; TCRdb stores just in-frame clones and leaves some out. The sample records about 160,000 clones, more than 65% being singletons. The CDR3 consists of 15 residues. Germline CDR1 is MNHNY and CDR2 is SVGAGI (reference sequence). Trimming took off 0 bases at V and 6 bases at J, with 12 bases between the two ends. Material for sequencing was PBMCs. The clonotype comes from a man aged 50 or older in good health and CMV-seropositive. The chain recombines TRBV6-6 with TRBJ1-3; a possible D gene is TRBD1 (5 bases). CDR3 sequence (DNA): TGTGCCAGCAGTTACTCCAGGGATATCGCAAACACCATATATTTT. It translates to CASSYSRDIANTIYF.